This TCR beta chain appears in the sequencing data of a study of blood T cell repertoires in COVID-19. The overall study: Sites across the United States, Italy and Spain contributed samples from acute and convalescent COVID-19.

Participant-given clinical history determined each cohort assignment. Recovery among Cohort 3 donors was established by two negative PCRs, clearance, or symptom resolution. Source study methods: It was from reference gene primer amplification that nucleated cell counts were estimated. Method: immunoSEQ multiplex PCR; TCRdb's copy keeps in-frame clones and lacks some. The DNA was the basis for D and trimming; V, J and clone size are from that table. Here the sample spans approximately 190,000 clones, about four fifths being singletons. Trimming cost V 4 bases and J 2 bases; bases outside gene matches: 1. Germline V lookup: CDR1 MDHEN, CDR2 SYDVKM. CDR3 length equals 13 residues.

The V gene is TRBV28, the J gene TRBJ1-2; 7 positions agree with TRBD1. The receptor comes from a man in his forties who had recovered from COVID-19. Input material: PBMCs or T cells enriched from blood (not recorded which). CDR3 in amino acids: CASSWGQNYGYTF. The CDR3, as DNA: TGTGCCAGCAGTTGGGGACAGAACTATGGCTACACCTTC.